These 26 T cell receptor beta chains were all obtained from the same sample, sequenced in a study of type 1 regulatory T cells. TCRdb re-analysed the reads in MiXCR, keeping a single row per CDR3 protein. Among over 90,000 distinct CDR3 sequences listed, 25% to 40% were seen once. The sequenced material came from CD4+ T cells, either the whole sample or a sorted fraction (not recorded which). The origin of the receptors is a human donor in good health.

The V and J genes are TRBV27 and TRBJ2-7, with 10 bases fitting TRBD2. J was trimmed by 4 bases and V by 4 bases; bases with no gene match: 7. The CDR3 sequence is 15 residues long. Germline V gives CDR1 MNHEY, CDR2 SMNVEV (reference sequence). The CDR3 here is CASSWTGLAHYEQYF. The CDR3 region has the DNA TGTGCCAGCAGTTGGACGGGACTAGCGCATTACGAGCAGTACTTC.

V and J are TRBV14 and TRBJ2-7; D is unclear. The V gene's germline CDR1 is SGHDN and CDR2 FVKESK. This CDR3 is built from 16 residues. Trimming shortened V by 6 bases and J by 4 bases, and 22 bases separated the two germline ends. The DNA for the CDR3 is TGTGCCAGCAGACAGACCCAACGCCCCCCAATTTACGAGCAGTACTTC. It translates to CASRQTQRPPIYEQYF.

The chain is built from TRBV4-2 and TRBJ2-3, with D unresolved. V was cut by 0 bases and J by 6 bases, with 10 bases left in between. Germline V lookup: CDR1 LGHNA, CDR2 YNFKEQ. This CDR3 comprises 14 residues. The CDR3 here is CASSQDPLSDTQYF. In nucleotides, the CDR3 is TGTGCCAGCAGCCAAGATCCGCTATCGGATACGCAGTATTTT.

This chain links TRBV28 with TRBJ2-6, with D possibly TRBD2 on 5 matching bases. The V gene's germline CDR1 is MDHEN and CDR2 SYDVKM. The CDR3 loop spans 18 amino acids. The V gene lost 7 bases and the J gene lost 0 bases, with 19 bases spanning the gap. For the CDR3, the DNA is TGTGCCAGCACCCCCGGCGGGCAGGCTGTCTCTGGGGCCAACGTCCTGACTTTC. This encodes CASTPGGQAVSGANVLTF.

This clonotype has more than one count but fewer than ten. The chain couples TRBV7-6 to TRBJ1-1, with 10 bases fitting TRBD1. Trimming took 4 bases from V and 7 from J; bases not matched to a gene: 15. The germline V gene has CDR1 SGHVS and CDR2 FNYEAQ. CDR3 length: 17 amino acids. The CDR3 DNA sequence: TGTGCCAGCAGCTCCCACCGCAGGGACAGGGGAGGAGGTGAAGCTTTCTTT. Protein product: CASSSHRRDRGGGEAFF.

This clonotype was found a few times. The chain uses TRBV7-2 and TRBJ2-7; TRBD2 aligns across 10 bases. The CDR3 is 16 amino acids. V dropped 5 bases and J dropped 2; count of bases not matched to a gene: 9. Germline V lookup: CDR1 SGHTA, CDR2 FQGNSA. Written as DNA, the CDR3 is TGTGCCAGCAGCGAGGACAGCGGGACTAGCGCCTACGAGCAGTACTTC. Protein product: CASSEDSGTSAYEQYF. Supplemented by reference TRBV7-2 and TRBJ2-7, the full variable domain reads GAGVSQSPSNKVTEKGKDVELRCDPISGHTALYWYRQSLGQGLEFLIYFQGNSAPDKSGLPSDRFSAERTGGSVSTLTIQRTQQEDSAVYLCASSEDSGTSAYEQYFGPGTRLTVT.

Only a few counts were recorded for this clonotype. The chain uses TRBV7-2 and TRBJ1-5; D gene ambiguous. The ends were cut back, 2 bases at V and 2 bases at J, with 10 bases in the middle. CDR3 size: 15 residues. The germline gives CDR1 SGHTA, CDR2 FQGNSA. Here the CDR3 reads CASSLYLDGNQPQHF. As DNA, the CDR3 is TGTGCCAGCAGCTTATATCTGGACGGCAATCAGCCCCAGCATTTT.

The chain combines TRBV7-2 with TRBJ2-3; 7 nucleotides line up with TRBD2. Germline CDR1 reads SGHTA; CDR2 reads FQGNSA. After removal of 1 base from V and 1 base from J, the junction contained 11 bases not matched to a gene. CDR3 size: 18 residues. CDR3 sequence reads: CASSLGSGTHLRTDTQYF. As DNA, the CDR3 is TGTGCCAGCAGCTTAGGGAGCGGGACCCATCTCCGCACAGATACGCAGTATTTT.

Only a few counts were recorded for this clonotype. The chain links TRBV5-6 to TRBJ2-5; possibly TRBD1 for D (6 bases). CDR1 SGHDT and CDR2 YYEEEE come from the germline V gene. V shed 3 bases and J shed 5 bases, with 14 bases lying between them. The CDR3 runs 14 residues. CDR3 residues: CASSSGPQGETQYF. The CDR3 nucleotides read TGTGCCAGCAGCTCGGGCCCCCAGGGGGAGACCCAGTACTTC.

The V gene is TRBV28, the J gene TRBJ2-5; a possible D gene is TRBD2 (6 bases). This CDR3 has 12 residues. Germline loops: CDR1 MDHEN, CDR2 SYDVKM. V dropped 10 bases and J dropped 3 bases, with 12 bases sitting between them. In DNA form, the CDR3 reads TGTGCCATCGACGGGGGTAAAGAGACCCAGTACTTC. Its protein product is CAIDGGKETQYF.

The gene calls are TRBV5-1 and TRBJ2-4; a weak D match, TRBD2 (6 bases). Germline values: CDR1 SGHRS, CDR2 YFSETQ. Trimming took 3 bases from V and 0 from J, leaving 13 bases between them. The CDR3 runs to 16 residues. CDR3 amino acids: CASSSGLILAKNIQYF. The CDR3 DNA is TGCGCCAGCAGCTCGGGACTGATACTAGCCAAAAACATTCAGTACTTC.

This sequence joins TRBV7-3 and TRBJ2-2, with D unclear. Between the trimmed V and J ends, which lost 0 bases and 6 bases, there was a span of 8 bases. This CDR3 has 14 amino acids. The germline CDR1 and CDR2 sequences are SGHTA and FQGTGA. The CDR3 DNA sequence: TGTGCCAGCAGCTTAACTAGAGGTGCCGGGGAGCTGTTTTTT. This gives the protein CASSLTRGAGELFF.

The rearrangement links TRBV11-2 to TRBJ2-5; 7 bases fit TRBD2. The V and J ends lost 4 bases and 5 bases, in that order; junction bases with no gene match: 7. The CDR3 covers 14 residues. The V gene's germline CDR1 is SGHAT and CDR2 FQNNGV. CDR3 region: CASSSSGGGETQYF. The CDR3 DNA sequence: TGTGCCAGCAGCTCCTCGGGGGGAGGGGAGACCCAGTACTTC.

V is TRBV7-9 and J is TRBJ2-1; TRBD2 agrees at 13 bases. Looked up from germline, CDR1 is SEHNR and CDR2 is FQNEAQ (reference sequence). CDR3 size: 20 residues. The V segment lost 5 bases and the J segment 8 bases; nucleotides outside the gene matches: 21. The CDR3, as DNA: TGTGCCAGCAGCCCACTCCTTCGACAGCCCGGGACTAGCGGGACCTATGAGCAGTTCTTC. Translated, it gives CASSPLLRQPGTSGTYEQFF.

CDR3 sequence: CASSLLAGGSDTQYF. The CDR3 DNA reads as TGTGCCAGCAGCCTGCTAGCGGGAGGATCGGATACGCAGTATTTT. The chain carries TRBV6-5 and TRBJ2-3; 11 bases fit TRBD2. Germline V gives CDR1 MNHEY, CDR2 SVGAGI. CDR3 length: 15 amino acids. The V segment lost 6 bases and the J segment 6 bases; nucleotides outside the gene matches: 8.

This sequence joins TRBV20-1 and TRBJ2-3, with D possibly matching TRBD2 (5 bases). V lost 6 bases to trimming and J lost 1 base, with 17 bases between them. The length of the CDR3 is 15 residues. CDR1 DFQATT and CDR2 SNEGSKA come from the germline V gene (reference sequence). The CDR3 DNA reads as TGCAGTGCCAGCCCTGGGAGCGGCCGCACAGATACGCAGTATTTT. Protein product: CSASPGSGRTDTQYF.

This clonotype was detected a few times. CDR3 in DNA: TGCAGTGCCGGCCGGGGGGTGAACACTGAAGCTTTCTTT. Translating it yields CSAGRGVNTEAFF. The chain joins TRBV20-1 to TRBJ1-1; D perhaps matches TRBD1 (5 bases). Germline V CDR1 and CDR2: DFQATT, SNEGSKA (reference sequence). The length of the CDR3 is 13 residues. Deletions cut 6 bases from V and 0 bases from J, with 11 bases between.

Only a few counts were recorded for this clonotype. The chain is built from TRBV7-3 and TRBJ2-3; TRBD2 aligns across 9 bases. With 5 bases clipped from V and 3 bases from J, the junction kept 6 bases outside the gene matches. The CDR3 is made up of 15 amino acids. CDR1 SGHTA and CDR2 FQGTGA come from the germline V gene. The CDR3 region has the DNA TGTGCCAGCAGCCCAGGGACTAGCAGGACAGATACGCAGTATTTT. Translated, it gives CASSPGTSRTDTQYF.

V gene TRBV7-8 combines with J gene TRBJ2-1; unclear D gene. The germline V and J ends were trimmed by 1 base and 0 bases, with 7 bases remaining between them. Germline loops: CDR1 SGHVS, CDR2 FQNEAQ. The CDR3 is 15 residues long. This CDR3 is CASSLDISSYNEQFF. DNA for the CDR3: TGTGCCAGCAGCTTAGACATTTCCTCCTACAATGAGCAGTTCTTC.

This rearrangement joins TRBV5-1 to TRBJ2-7; D is uncertain. Trimming stripped 0 bases from V and 0 bases from J, with 7 bases between. Germline V gives CDR1 SGHRS, CDR2 YFSETQ. This CDR3 spans 14 amino acids. CDR3 sequence reads: CASSLVPNSYEQYF. The CDR3 DNA follows: TGCGCCAGCAGCTTGGTTCCAAACTCCTACGAGCAGTACTTC.

The genes are TRBV4-3 and TRBJ2-7; D is possibly TRBD2 (6 bases). Germline V gene data show CDR1 as LGHNA and CDR2 as YSLEER. Between the trimmed V and J ends, which lost 2 bases and 6 bases, there was a span of 11 bases. This CDR3 region has 13 residues. Written as DNA, the CDR3 is TGCGCCAGCAGCCAACTGACTAGTGGCGAGCAGTACTTC. Translation gives CASSQLTSGEQYF.

This clonotype occurred a few times. The rearrangement uses TRBV29-1 and TRBJ2-3; D might be TRBD2 (5 bases). The V and J ends lost 0 bases and 2 bases respectively, with 12 bases between them. The germline gives CDR1 SQVTM, CDR2 ANQGSEA. CDR3 length: 15 amino acids. The CDR3 loop is CSVEDVLRDTDTQYF. CDR3 in DNA: TGCAGCGTTGAAGATGTCCTGAGGGACACAGATACGCAGTATTTT.

With respect to this clonotype: A read error may produce the germline difference seen at one junction end. The chain joins TRBV7-2 to TRBJ2-5; weak D call: TRBD2 (5 bases). CDR1 is SGHTA, CDR2 FQGNSA, per germline. The CDR3 sequence is 15 residues long. The CDR3 coding sequence is TGTGCCAGCAGCCCCGACCGGGAAGGGAAAGAGACCCAGTCCTTC. It translates to CASSPDREGKETQSF.

V gene TRBV6-5 combines with J gene TRBJ2-5; D is uncertain. V lost 5 bases to trimming and J lost 0 bases, with 13 bases between them. Looked up from germline, CDR1 is MNHEY and CDR2 is SVGAGI. The CDR3 has 15 residues. CDR3 residues: CASSPRPAYQETQYF. CDR3 nucleotide sequence: TGTGCCAGCAGTCCCCGGCCGGCATACCAAGAGACCCAGTACTTC.

This clonotype was counted a few times. V is TRBV6-2 or TRBV6-3 and J is TRBJ1-2, with D possibly matching TRBD1 (5 bases). Trimming left V 5 bases short and J 4 bases short, with 8 bases between. This CDR3 region has 12 residues. The germline V gene has CDR1 MNHEY and CDR2 SVGEGT. DNA for the CDR3: TGTGCCAGCAGTCCAGGGAGCTATGGCTACACCTTC. As protein: CASSPGSYGYTF.

The V and J genes are TRBV5-1 and TRBJ1-2, with no clear D. V shed 1 base and J shed 7 bases, with 14 bases lying between them. This CDR3 region has 14 residues. Germline V CDR1 and CDR2: SGHRS, YFSETQ. CDR3 amino acids: CASSLPTLEGGYTF. The CDR3 nucleotides read TGCGCCAGCAGCTTGCCCACCTTGGAGGGTGGCTACACCTTC.